This T cell receptor beta chain comes out of a study of CD8+ T cells in alopecia areata (dated by TCRdb to the late 2010s). For context, the study as a whole: The treated patients, all with moderate-to-severe alopecia areata, were enrolled in an open-label pilot trial of oral tofacitinib given at 5 to 10 mg twice daily. Tofacitinib-treated patients had biopsies at baseline and at 4 and 24 weeks of treatment, with a later scalp biopsy in several patients. Scalp clonality was compared among normal scalp (n=4), patchy alopecia areata scalp (n=8), and alopecia totalis/universalis scalp (n=8). The RNA source kit depended on sample type: the PAXgene miRNA kit for fixed scalp, the miRNeasy kit for PBMCs, and the RNeasy kit for mouse skin. To study T cell clonal expansion in alopecia areata, the researchers applied high-throughput TCRbeta sequencing to both the C3H/HeJ mouse model and human patients. In humans, TCRbeta sequencing was performed on scalp tissue and on sorted CD4+ and CD8+ peripheral blood T cells from healthy controls and from patients with patchy or totalis/universalis alopecia areata. immunoSEQ multiplex PCR using 35 Vbeta forward primers and 13 Jbeta reverse primers was used to amplify TCRbeta CDR3 regions. For the treated patients, the SALT score, which quantifies what percentage of scalp surface area is affected, served as the measure of disease severity. Patients received tofacitinib for 6 to 18 months and were then followed off drug for 6 months to check for delayed response and recurrence.

This sample's time point label indicates: roughly 27 days on oral tofacitinib. What the treatment or condition label conveys for this sample: oral pan-JAK inhibitor, 5-10 mg twice daily. From alopecia areata patients, peripheral blood was collected along with lesional scalp punch biopsies. PBMCs were isolated by density centrifugation and stained for CD3, CD4 and CD8, after which CD4+ and CD8+ T cells were sorted on a FACSAria. This clone was counted between two and nine times. No cognate antigen has been identified for it. Nothing much larger sits one base from this clone, and base qualities are not available. Library preparation used the immunoSEQ multiplex PCR assay. For TCR sequencing, RNA was extracted from every sample and reverse transcribed into cDNA to serve as template. SuperScript III was used to make first-strand cDNA, primed with a 2:1 mix of oligo-dT and random hexamers. A synthetic immune receptor repertoire was used to measure amplification bias, and any remaining bias was corrected computationally. As for the authors' bioinformatics: After raw reads were preprocessed to remove errors, the CDR3 was defined following IMGT conventions as running from the conserved cysteine to phenylalanine. To get clonality, Shannon entropy was normalized by log2 of the number of productive unique TCRs and the result was subtracted from 1. CD4 or CD8 identity of scalp clones was inferred by cross-referencing scalp TCRbeta sequences with sorted blood CD4 and CD8 repertoires. The immuneACCESS repertoire file appears here via TCRdb, limited to in-frame rearrangements. These files lack a portion of the clones; in checked studies, under half of the deficit traces to unresolved V genes, and the cause of the others is not known. That table furnishes V, J and clone size, whereas the DNA furnished D and trimming. This sample holds about 120,000 clones; more than 40% were observed only once. Of the sample, 0.46% is held by the ten largest clones.

Overall study results and their limits: Tofacitinib significantly decreased scalp clonality and the number of expanded CD8+ clones among the top 100 scalp clones. Compared with normal scalp, lesional scalp, particularly in alopecia totalis/universalis, had higher clonality and more expanded CD8+ clones, which suggests antigenic drive. Compared with mice, TCR sequences shared between patients were less clear, possibly partly because of HLA diversity across the patient population. During tofacitinib treatment, many expanded lesional clones stuck around in both scalp and blood, and this persistence may partly explain why relapse happens after treatment is stopped. Because the treated cohort was small and had just a single nonresponder, larger studies are needed to establish links between baseline CD8+ expansion and response. Resident alphabeta T cells in normal human skin are also sequenced, complicating scalp TCR repertoire analysis, unlike mouse skin dominated by gammadelta T cells.

The sequence came from a human donor with alopecia areata. Here the sequenced sample was CD4+ T cells sorted from blood, taken at week 4, from a patient treated with tofacitinib.

The CDR3 region has the sequence CASSEVGTKGGQYF. The sequence in DNA is TGTGCCAGCAGTGAAGTCGGGACAAAAGGGGGGCAGTACTTC. The rearrangement combines TRBV2 with TRBJ2-7, and perhaps TRBD1 as D gene, on 6 matching bases. CDR1 and CDR2 are drawn from the germline V gene: SNHLY, FYNNEI. The CDR3 goes from the cysteine to the phenylalanine over 14 residues. Just CDR3 DNA is preserved here, 42 bases in frame from base 1. Trimming takes 1 base from V and 9 bases from J, and the germline ends sit 16 bases apart.